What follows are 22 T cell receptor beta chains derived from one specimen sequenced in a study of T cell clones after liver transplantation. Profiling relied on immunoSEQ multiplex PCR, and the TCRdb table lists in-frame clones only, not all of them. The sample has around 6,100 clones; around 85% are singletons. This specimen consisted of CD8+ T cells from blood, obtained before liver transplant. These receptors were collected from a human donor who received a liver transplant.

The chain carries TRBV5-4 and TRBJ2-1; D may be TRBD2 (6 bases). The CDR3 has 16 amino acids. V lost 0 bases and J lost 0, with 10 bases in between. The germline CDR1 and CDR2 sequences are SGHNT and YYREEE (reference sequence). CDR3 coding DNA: TGTGCCAGCAGCTTGGCGACTAGTAACTCCTACAATGAGCAGTTCTTC. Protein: CASSLATSNSYNEQFF.

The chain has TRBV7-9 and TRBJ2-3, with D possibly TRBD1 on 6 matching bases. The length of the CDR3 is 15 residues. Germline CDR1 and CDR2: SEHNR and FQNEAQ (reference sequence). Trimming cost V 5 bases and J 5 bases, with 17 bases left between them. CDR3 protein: CASSKGHDVVDTQYF. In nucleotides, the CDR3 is TGTGCCAGCAGCAAGGGACATGACGTCGTAGATACGCAGTATTTT.

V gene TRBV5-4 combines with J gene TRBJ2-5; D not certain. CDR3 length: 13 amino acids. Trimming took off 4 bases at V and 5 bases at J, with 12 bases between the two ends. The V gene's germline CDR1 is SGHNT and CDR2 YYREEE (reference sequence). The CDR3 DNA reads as TGTGCCAGCAGCCCAAATCTCGAGGAGACCCAGTACTTC. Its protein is CASSPNLEETQYF.

The CDR3 loop is CASSERQHSGANVLTF. The CDR3 DNA sequence: TGTGCCAGCAGTGAAAGACAACACTCTGGGGCCAACGTCCTGACTTTC. The chain couples TRBV2 to TRBJ2-6; D uncertain. The CDR3 has 16 residues. CDR1 and CDR2 from the germline V gene are SNHLY and FYNNEI. Trimming left V 2 bases short and J 0 bases short, with 8 bases between.

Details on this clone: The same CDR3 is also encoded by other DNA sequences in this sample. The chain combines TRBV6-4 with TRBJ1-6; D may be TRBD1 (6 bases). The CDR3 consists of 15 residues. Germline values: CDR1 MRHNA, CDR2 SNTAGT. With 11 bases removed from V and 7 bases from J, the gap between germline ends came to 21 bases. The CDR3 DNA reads TGTGCCCCGGGGGCACACAACCCGGCCAATTCACCCCTCCACTTT. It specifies CAPGAHNPANSPLHF.

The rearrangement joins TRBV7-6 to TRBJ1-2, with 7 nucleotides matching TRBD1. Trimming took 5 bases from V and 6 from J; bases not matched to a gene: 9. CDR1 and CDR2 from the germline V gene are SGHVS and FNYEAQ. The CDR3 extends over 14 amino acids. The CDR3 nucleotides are TGTGCCAGCAGCGAATTGGGGCAGGGGGATGGCTACACCTTC. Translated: CASSELGQGDGYTF.

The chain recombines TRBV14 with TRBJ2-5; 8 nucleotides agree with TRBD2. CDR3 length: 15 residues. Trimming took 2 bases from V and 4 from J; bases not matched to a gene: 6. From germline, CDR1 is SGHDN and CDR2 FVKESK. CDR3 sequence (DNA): TGTGCCAGCAGCCAATATTTAGCGGGGCCAGAGACCCAGTACTTC. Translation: CASSQYLAGPETQYF.

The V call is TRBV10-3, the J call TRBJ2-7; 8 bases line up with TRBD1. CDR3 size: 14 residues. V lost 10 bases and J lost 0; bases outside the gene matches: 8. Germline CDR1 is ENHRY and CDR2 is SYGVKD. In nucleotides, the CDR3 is TGTGCCAGCAGCCCCGGACAGGGCTCCTACGAGCAGTACTTC. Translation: CASSPGQGSYEQYF.

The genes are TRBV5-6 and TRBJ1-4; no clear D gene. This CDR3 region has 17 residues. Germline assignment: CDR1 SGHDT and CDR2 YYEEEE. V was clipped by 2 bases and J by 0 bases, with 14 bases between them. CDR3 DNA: TGTGCCAGCAGCTTAGGGATTGGGCTACCAACTAATGAAAAACTGTTTTTT. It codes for CASSLGIGLPTNEKLFF.

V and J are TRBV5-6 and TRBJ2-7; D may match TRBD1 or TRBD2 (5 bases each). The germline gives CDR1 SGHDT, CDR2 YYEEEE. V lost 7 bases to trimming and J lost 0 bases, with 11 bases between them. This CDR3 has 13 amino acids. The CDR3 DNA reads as TGTGCCAGCGAGGGGCACACCTCCTACGAGCAGTACTTC. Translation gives CASEGHTSYEQYF.

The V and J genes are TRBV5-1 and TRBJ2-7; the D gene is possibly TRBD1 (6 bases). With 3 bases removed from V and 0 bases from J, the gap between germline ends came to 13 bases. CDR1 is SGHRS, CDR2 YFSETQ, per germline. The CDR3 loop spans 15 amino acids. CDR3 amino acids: CASSSTGLSSYEQYF. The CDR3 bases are TGCGCCAGCAGCTCGACAGGTCTAAGCTCCTACGAGCAGTACTTC.

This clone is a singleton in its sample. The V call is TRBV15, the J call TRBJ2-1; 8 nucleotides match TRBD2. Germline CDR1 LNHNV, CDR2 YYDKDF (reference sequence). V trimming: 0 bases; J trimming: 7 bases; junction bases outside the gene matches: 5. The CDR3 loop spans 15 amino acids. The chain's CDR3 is CATSRDSGGLNEQFF. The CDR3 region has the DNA TGTGCCACCAGCAGAGATTCGGGAGGGCTGAATGAGCAGTTCTTC.

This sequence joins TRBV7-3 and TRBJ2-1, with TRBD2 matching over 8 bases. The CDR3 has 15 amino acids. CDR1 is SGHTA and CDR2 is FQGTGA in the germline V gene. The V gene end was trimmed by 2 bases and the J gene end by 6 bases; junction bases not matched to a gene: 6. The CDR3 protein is CASSLLSGTLNEQFF. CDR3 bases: TGTGCCAGCAGCTTACTTAGCGGGACCCTCAATGAGCAGTTCTTC.

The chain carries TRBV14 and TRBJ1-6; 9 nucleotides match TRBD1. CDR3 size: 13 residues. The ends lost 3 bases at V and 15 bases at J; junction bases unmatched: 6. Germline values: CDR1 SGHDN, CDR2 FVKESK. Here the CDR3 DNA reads TGTGCCAGCAGCCAGGACAGGGGCCCGGACCTCCACTTT. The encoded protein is CASSQDRGPDLHF.

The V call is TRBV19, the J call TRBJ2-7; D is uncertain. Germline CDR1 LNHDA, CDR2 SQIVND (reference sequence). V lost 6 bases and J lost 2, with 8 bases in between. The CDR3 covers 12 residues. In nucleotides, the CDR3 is TGTGCCAGTAGCAGCACCACCTACGAGCAGTACTTC. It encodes CASSSTTYEQYF.

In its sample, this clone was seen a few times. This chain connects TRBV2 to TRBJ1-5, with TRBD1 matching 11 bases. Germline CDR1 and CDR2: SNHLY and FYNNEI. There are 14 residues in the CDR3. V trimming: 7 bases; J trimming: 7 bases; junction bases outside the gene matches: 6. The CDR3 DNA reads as TGTGCCAGCATCAAGGGACAGGGGGGACAGCCCCAGCATTTT. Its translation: CASIKGQGGQPQHF.

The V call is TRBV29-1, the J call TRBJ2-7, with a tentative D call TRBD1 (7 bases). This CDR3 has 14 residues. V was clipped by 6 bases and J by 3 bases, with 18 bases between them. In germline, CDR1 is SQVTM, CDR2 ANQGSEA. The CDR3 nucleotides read TGCAGCGTGCAGACAGGGAGGTCTTTCTACGAGCAGTACTTC. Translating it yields CSVQTGRSFYEQYF.

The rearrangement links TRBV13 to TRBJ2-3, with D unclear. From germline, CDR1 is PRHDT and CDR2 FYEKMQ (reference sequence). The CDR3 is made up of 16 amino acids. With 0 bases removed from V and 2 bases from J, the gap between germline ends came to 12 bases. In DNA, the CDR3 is TGTGCCAGCAGCTTAGGACTGGGATTGAACACAGATACGCAGTATTTT. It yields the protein CASSLGLGLNTDTQYF.

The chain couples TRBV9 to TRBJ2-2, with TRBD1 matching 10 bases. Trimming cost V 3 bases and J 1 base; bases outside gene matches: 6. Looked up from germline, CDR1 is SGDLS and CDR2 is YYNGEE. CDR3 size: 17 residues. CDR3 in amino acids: CASSAPTGGKNTGELFF. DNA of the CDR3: TGTGCCAGCAGCGCACCGACAGGGGGCAAGAACACCGGGGAGCTGTTTTTT. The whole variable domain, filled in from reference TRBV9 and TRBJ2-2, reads DSGVTQTPKHLITATGQRVTLRCSPRSGDLSVYWYQQSLDQGLQFLIQYYNGEERAKGNILERFSAQQFPDLHSELNLSSLELGDSALYFCASSAPTGGKNTGELFFGEGSRLTVL.

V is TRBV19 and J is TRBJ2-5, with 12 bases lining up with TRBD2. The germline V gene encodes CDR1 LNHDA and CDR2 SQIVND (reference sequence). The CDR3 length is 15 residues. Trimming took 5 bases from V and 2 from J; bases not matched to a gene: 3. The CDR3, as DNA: TGTGCCAGTAGTTGGACTAGCGGGGTTCAAGAGACCCAGTACTTC. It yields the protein CASSWTSGVQETQYF.

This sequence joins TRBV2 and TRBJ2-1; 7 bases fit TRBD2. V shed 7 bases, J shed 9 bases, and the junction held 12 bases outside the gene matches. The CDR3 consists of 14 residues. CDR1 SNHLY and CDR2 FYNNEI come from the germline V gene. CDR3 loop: CASTLWGEGGEQFF. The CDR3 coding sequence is TGTGCCAGCACCCTCTGGGGGGAGGGAGGTGAGCAGTTCTTC.

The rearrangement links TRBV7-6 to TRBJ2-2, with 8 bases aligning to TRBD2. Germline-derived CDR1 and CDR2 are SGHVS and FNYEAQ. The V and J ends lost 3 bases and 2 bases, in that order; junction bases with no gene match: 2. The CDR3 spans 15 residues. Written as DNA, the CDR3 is TGTGCCAGCAGCTTTACTAGCGGTAACACCGGGGAGCTGTTTTTT. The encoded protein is CASSFTSGNTGELFF.